The source of this T cell receptor (beta chain) is a study of blood T cell repertoires in COVID-19. Here immunoSEQ multiplex PCR was the method, and the copy in TCRdb shows in-frame clones only, minus some. Among 170,000 or so clones listed, roughly 85% were seen once. Germline CDR1 reads MGHDK; CDR2 reads SYGVNS. V was clipped by 11 bases and J by 0 bases, with 14 bases between them. The CDR3 loop spans 15 amino acids. The rearrangement uses TRBV25-1 and TRBJ2-6; tentatively, D is TRBD2 (6 bases). The clonotype comes from a woman aged 18-29 years who had recovered from COVID-19. Sequenced material: PBMCs or T cells enriched from blood (not recorded which). Here the CDR3 DNA reads TGTGCCCCCCCGGAGGGTGACTCTGGGGCCAACGTCCTGACTTTC. As protein: CAPPEGDSGANVLTF.